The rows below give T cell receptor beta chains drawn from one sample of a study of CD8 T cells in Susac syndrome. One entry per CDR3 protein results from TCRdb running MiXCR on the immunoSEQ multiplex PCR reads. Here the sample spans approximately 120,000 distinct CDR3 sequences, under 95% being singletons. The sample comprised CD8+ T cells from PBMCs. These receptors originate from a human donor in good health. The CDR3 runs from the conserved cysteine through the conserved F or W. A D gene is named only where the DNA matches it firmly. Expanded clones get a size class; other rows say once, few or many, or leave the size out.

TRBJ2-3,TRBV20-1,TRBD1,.,CSAEWTGRTDTQYF,TGCAGTGCTGAGTGGACAGGGAGAACAGATACGCAGTATTTT
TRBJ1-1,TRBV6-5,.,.,CASREDSHTEAFF,TGTGCCAGCAGAGAAGACAGTCACACTGAAGCTTTCTTT
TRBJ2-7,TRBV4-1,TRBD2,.,CASSQELADSYEQYF,TGCGCCAGCAGCCAAGAACTAGCGGACTCCTACGAGCAGTACTTC
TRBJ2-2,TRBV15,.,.,CATSRDAYRGGAGELFF,TGTGCCACCAGCAGAGACGCCTACAGGGGGGGGGCCGGGGAGCTGTTTTTT
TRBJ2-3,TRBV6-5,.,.,CASRRLPRFTQYF,TGTGCCAGCAGGCGCCTTCCTCGCTTCACGCAGTATTTT
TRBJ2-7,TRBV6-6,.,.,CASNQDSRSSYEQYF,TGTGCCAGCAACCAGGACTCCAGGAGCTCCTACGAGCAGTACTTC
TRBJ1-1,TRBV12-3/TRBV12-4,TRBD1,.,CASSFATGVEAFF,TGTGCCAGCAGTTTCGCAACAGGGGTTGAAGCTTTCTTT
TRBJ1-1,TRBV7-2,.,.,CASSEGRWAAYTEAFF,TGTGCCAGCAGTGAGGGACGTTGGGCGGCCTACACTGAAGCTTTCTTT
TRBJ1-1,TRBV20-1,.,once,CSAHSMNTEAFF,TGCAGTGCACACTCTATGAACACTGAAGCTTTCTTT
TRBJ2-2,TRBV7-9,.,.,CASSFSGRGTGELFF,TGTGCCAGCAGCTTCTCGGGCAGAGGCACCGGGGAGCTGTTTTTT
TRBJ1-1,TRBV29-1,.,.,CSAGENTEAFF,TGCAGCGCGGGGGAGAACACTGAAGCTTTCTTT
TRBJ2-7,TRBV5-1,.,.,CASSSGTNNNEQYF,TGCGCCAGCAGCTCCGGGACAAACAACAACGAGCAGTACTTC
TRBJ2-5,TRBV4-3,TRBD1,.,CASSPRNRGPETQYF,TGCGCCAGCAGCCCGCGGAACAGGGGGCCGGAGACCCAGTACTTC
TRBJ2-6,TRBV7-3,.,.,CASSLTGNGANVLTF,TGTGCCAGCAGCTTAACAGGGAATGGGGCCAACGTCCTGACTTTC
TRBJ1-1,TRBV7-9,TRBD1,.,CASSLVLTGGMAMNTEAFF,TGTGCCAGCAGCTTAGTACTAACAGGGGGGATGGCCATGAACACTGAAGCTTTCTTT
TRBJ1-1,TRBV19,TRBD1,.,CASTPPTGLNTEAFF,TGTGCCAGTACCCCCCCGACAGGGCTGAACACTGAAGCTTTCTTT
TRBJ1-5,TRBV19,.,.,CASSMITGNQPQHF,TGTGCCAGTAGTATGATAACGGGCAATCAGCCCCAGCATTTT
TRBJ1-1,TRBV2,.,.,CASSDGRNTEAFF,TGTGCCAGCAGTGATGGGAGGAACACTGAAGCTTTCTTT
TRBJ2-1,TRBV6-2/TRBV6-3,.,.,CASSPISNEQFF,TGTGCCAGCAGTCCCATCAGCAATGAGCAGTTCTTC
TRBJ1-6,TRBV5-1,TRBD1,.,CASRLKDRGSYNSPLHF,TGCGCCAGCCGTCTGAAAGACAGGGGATCCTATAATTCACCCCTCCACTTT
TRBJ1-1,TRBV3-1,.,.,CASSQFDAEAFF,TGTGCCAGCAGCCAGTTTGACGCTGAAGCTTTCTTT
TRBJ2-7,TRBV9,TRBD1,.,CASSRRTGGSYEQYF,TGTGCCAGCAGCCGCCGGACAGGGGGCTCCTACGAGCAGTACTTC
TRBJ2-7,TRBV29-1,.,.,CSVEGKEGSYEQYF,TGCAGCGTTGAGGGGAAGGAGGGCTCCTACGAGCAGTACTTC
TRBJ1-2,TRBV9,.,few,CASSGGPERNYGYTF,TGTGCCAGCAGCGGGGGACCGGAGCGAAACTATGGCTACACCTTC
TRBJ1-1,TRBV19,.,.,CASSISRGRNTEAFF,TGTGCCAGTAGTATTTCCCGGGGGAGGAACACTGAAGCTTTCTTT
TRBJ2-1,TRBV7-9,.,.,CASSLVGGHDPFF,TGTGCCAGCAGCTTAGTCGGCGGCCACGATCCGTTCTTC
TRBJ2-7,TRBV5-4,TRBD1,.,CASSLERQGVGEQYF,TGTGCCAGCAGCTTGGAGAGGCAGGGGGTTGGAGAGCAGTACTTC
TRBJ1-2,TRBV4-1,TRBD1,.,CASSQVMNRGHYGYTF,TGCGCCAGCAGCCAAGTTATGAACAGGGGGCACTATGGCTACACCTTC
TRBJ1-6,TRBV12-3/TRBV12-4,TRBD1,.,CASILGGQGNSPLHF,TGTGCCAGCATCCTCGGGGGACAGGGGAATTCACCCCTCCACTTT
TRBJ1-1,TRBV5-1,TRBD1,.,CASRWGQGKNTEAFF,TGCGCCAGCAGGTGGGGACAGGGAAAGAACACTGAAGCTTTCTTT
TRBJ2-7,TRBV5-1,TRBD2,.,CASSLGERGTYEQYF,TGCGCCAGCAGCTTGGGGGAGCGGGGGACTTACGAGCAGTACTTC
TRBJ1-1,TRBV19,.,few,CASSLSRGNTEAFF,TGTGCCAGTAGTCTCTCCCGCGGGAACACTGAAGCTTTCTTT
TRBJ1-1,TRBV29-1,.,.,CSVWLTGEAFF,TGCAGCGTTTGGTTGACGGGTGAAGCTTTCTTT
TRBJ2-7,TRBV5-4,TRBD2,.,CASSLGLANEQYF,TGTGCCAGCAGCTTGGGACTAGCCAACGAGCAGTACTTC
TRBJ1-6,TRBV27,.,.,CASSSPGSPLHF,TGTGCCAGCAGTTCGCCGGGATCACCCCTCCACTTT
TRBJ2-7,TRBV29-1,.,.,CSGTTVYSNEQYF,TGCAGCGGAACGACAGTTTATTCTAACGAGCAGTACTTC
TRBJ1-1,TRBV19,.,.,CASRSQIARDLVGTEAFF,TGTGCCAGTAGGAGCCAAATCGCCAGGGATTTGGTCGGCACTGAAGCTTTCTTT
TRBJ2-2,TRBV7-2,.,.,CASSLSQGSGELFF,TGTGCCAGCAGCTTATCCCAGGGATCCGGGGAGCTGTTTTTT
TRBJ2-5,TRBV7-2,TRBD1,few,CASSPGQGQETQYF,TGTGCCAGCAGCCCCGGACAGGGCCAAGAGACCCAGTACTTC
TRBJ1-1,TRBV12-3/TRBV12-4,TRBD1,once,CASSPRTGVSSTEAFF,TGTGCCAGCAGTCCCCGGACAGGGGTTTCTAGCACTGAAGCTTTCTTT